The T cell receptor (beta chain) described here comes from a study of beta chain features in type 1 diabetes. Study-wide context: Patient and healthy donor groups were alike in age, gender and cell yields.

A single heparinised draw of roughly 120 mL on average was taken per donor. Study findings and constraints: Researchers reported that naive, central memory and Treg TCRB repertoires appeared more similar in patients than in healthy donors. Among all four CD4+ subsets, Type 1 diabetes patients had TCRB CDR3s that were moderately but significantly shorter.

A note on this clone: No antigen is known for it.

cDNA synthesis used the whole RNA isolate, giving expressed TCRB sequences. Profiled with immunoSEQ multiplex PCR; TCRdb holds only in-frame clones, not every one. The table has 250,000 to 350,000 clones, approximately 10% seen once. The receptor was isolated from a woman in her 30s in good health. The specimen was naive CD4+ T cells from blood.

CDR3 DNA: TGTGCCAGTTTGATTAGCGGGAGCACGAACACCGGGGAGCTGTTTTTT. Translated: CASLISGSTNTGELFF. The chain carries TRBV19 and TRBJ2-2; 9 bases agree with TRBD2. The J segment lost 0 bases and the V segment lost 8 bases, leaving 7 bases of the junction unmatched. Per germline, CDR1 LNHDA and CDR2 SQIVND (reference sequence). The CDR3 loop spans 16 amino acids.